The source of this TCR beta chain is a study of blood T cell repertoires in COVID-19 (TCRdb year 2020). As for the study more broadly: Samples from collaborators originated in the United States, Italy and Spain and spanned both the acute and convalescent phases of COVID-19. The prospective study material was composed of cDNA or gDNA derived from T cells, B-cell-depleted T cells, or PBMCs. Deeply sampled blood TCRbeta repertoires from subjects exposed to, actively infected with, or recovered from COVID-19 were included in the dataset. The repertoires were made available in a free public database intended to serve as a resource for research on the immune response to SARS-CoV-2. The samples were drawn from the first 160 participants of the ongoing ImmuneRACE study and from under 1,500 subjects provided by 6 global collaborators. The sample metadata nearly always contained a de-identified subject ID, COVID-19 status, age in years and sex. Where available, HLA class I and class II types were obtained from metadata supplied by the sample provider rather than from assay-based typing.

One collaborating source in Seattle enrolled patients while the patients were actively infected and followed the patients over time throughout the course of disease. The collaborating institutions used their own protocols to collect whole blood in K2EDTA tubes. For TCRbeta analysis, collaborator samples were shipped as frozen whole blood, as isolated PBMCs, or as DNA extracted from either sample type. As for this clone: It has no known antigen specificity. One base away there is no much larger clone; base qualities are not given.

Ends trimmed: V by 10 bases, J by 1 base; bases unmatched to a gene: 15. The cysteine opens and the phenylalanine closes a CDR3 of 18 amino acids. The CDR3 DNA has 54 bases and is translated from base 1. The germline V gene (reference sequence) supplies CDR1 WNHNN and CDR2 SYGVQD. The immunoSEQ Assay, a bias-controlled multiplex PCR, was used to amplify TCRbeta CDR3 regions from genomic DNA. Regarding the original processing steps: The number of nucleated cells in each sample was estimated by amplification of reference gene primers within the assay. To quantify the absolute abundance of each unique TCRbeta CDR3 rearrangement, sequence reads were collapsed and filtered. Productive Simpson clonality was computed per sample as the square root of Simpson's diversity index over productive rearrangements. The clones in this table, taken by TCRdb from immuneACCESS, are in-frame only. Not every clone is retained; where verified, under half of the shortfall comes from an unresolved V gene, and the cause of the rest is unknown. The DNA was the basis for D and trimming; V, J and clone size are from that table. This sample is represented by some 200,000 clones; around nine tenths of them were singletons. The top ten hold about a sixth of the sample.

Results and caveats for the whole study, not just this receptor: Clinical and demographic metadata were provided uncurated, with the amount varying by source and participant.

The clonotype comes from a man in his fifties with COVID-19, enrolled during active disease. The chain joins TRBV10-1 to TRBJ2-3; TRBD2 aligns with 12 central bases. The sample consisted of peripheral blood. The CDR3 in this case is CATSPLASGRARTDTQYF. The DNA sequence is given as TGCGCCACCAGCCCACTGGCTAGCGGGAGGGCCCGCACAGATACGCAGTATTTT.